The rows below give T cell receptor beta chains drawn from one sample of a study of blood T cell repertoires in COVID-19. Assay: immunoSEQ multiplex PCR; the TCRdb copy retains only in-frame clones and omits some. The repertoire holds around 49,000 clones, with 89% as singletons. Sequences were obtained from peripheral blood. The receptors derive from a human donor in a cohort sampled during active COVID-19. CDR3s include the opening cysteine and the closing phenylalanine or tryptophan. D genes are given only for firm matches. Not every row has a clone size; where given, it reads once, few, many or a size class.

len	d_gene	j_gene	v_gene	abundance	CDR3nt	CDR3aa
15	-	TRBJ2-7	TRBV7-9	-	TGTGCCAGCAGCTCAGGAAGGGGGGGCCGTAACGAGCAGTACTTC	CASSSGRGGRNEQYF
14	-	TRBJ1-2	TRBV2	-	TGTGCCAGCAGCGGACACCCAGCTAACTATGGCTACACCTTC	CASSGHPANYGYTF
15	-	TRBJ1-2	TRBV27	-	TGTGCCAGCAGTTTAAGGGGGAGTGGTAACTATGGCTACACCTTC	CASSLRGSGNYGYTF
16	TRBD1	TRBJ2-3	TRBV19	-	TGTGCCAGTAGTCGCGTCCGGGACAGGAGCACAGATACGCAGTATTTT	CASSRVRDRSTDTQYF
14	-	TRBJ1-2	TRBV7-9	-	TGTGCCAGCAGGGCCCTCGGACAGAACTATGGCTACACCTTC	CASRALGQNYGYTF
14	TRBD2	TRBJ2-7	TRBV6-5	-	TGTGCCAGCAAGCGCCGGGACTACTCCTACGAGCAGTACTTC	CASKRRDYSYEQYF
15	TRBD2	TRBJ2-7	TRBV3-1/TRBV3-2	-	TGTGCCAGCAGCCCGGGACTAGCGGAGACCTACGAGCAGTACTTC	CASSPGLAETYEQYF
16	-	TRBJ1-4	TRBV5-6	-	TGTGCCAGCAGCTTGTCGGGTACAGGGTATAATGAAAAACTGTTTTTT	CASSLSGTGYNEKLFF
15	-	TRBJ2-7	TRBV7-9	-	TGTGCCAGCATGCGACTGGGGCAGGAAGGCTACGAGCAGTACTTC	CASMRLGQEGYEQYF
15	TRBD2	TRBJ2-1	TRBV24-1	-	TGTGCCACCAGCAAAACAACCGGGACTACCCTTAAGCAGTTCTTC	CATSKTTGTTLKQFF
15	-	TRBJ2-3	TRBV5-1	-	TGCGCCAGCAGCTTGACAGGATTCCTCACAGATACGCAGTATTTT	CASSLTGFLTDTQYF
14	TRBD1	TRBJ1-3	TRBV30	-	TGTGCCTGGAAAAACAGGGGCTCTGGAAACACCATATATTTT	CAWKNRGSGNTIYF
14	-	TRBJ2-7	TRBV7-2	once	TGTGCCAGCAGCTCCCAAAAGGGAGCCTACGAGCAGTACTTC	CASSSQKGAYEQYF
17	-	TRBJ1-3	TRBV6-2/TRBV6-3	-	TGTGCCAGCAGTTCCCCCCGCTGGGGCCGAGGCGGAGACACCATATATTTT	CASSSPRWGRGGDTIYF
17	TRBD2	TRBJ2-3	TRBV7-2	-	TGTGCCAGCAGCTTAACGGGGCGGGGACTAGGCACAGATACGCAGTATTTT	CASSLTGRGLGTDTQYF
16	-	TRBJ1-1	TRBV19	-	TGTGCCAGTAGTATCCTCCCGCCCAACAGGGCCCCTGAAGCTTTCTTT	CASSILPPNRAPEAFF
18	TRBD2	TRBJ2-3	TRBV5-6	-	TGTGCCAGCAGCTTGGCCTCGACGGCGGGAGGGGCTCTAAGTACGCAGTATTTT	CASSLASTAGGALSTQYF
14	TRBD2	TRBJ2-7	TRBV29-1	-	TGCAGCGTAGGACTAGCGGGAAGTGCATACGAGCAGTACTTC	CSVGLAGSAYEQYF
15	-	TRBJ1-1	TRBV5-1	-	TGCGCCAGCAGCTTGGCTGGGCCTGAGAACACTGAAGCTTTCTTT	CASSLAGPENTEAFF
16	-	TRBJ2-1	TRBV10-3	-	TGTGCCATCAGTGAGCGGACGGGGGACTCCTACAATGAGCAGTTCTTC	CAISERTGDSYNEQFF
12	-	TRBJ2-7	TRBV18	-	TGTGCCAGCTCACCGGAGGGCTCCGAGCAGTACTTC	CASSPEGSEQYF
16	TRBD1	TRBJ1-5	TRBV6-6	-	TGTGCCAGCAGCCGCTCCCAGGGGGCAAGCAATCAGCCCCAGCATTTT	CASSRSQGASNQPQHF
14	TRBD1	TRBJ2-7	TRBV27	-	TGTGCCAGCAGTGCCGGGACAGGGAGGTACGAGCAGTACTTC	CASSAGTGRYEQYF